The table lists the clone carrying this T cell receptor (beta chain) with a count of one. The same CDR3 can be traced to other DNA sequences in this sample. Libraries were prepared by immunoSEQ multiplex PCR; TCRdb keeps only in-frame clonotypes and omits some of them. The table lists around 300,000 clones, 75% to 90% of them singletons. Treatment denoted: around 19 received Ad26.COV2.S at low or high dose, single or two shots; several received placebo; per-sample allocation not given. Each sample was drawn 63 days after the first injection (of vaccine or placebo). The data were taken from a study of Ad26.COV2.S vaccination and SARS-CoV-2 variants. Germline CDR1 is KGHSH and CDR2 is LQKENI. The length of the CDR3 is 12 residues. Trimming shortened V by 6 bases and J by 4 bases, and 10 bases separated the two germline ends.

The chain employs TRBV18 and TRBJ2-7; weak D call: TRBD1 (6 bases). The sequence was collected from a person aged 18-65 years who received the Ad26.COV2.S COVID-19 vaccine or a placebo. Here the sequenced sample was peripheral blood, taken in a trial of Ad26.COV2.S vaccine versus placebo. The CDR3 is CASSPDSYEQYF. The CDR3 DNA is TGTGCCAGCTCCCCGGACAGTTACGAGCAGTACTTC.